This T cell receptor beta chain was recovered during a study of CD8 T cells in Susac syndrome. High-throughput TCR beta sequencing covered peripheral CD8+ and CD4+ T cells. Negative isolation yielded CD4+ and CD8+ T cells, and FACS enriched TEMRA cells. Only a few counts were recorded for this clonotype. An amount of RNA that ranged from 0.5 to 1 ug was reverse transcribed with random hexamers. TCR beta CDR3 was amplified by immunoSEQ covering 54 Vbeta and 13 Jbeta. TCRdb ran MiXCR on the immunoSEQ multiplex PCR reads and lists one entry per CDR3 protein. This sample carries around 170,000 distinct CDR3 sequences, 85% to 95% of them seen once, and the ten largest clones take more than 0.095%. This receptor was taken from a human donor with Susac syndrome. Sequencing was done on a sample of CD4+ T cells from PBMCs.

CDR3 sequence reads: CASSPGQNTEAFF. CDR3 nucleotides: TGTGCCAGCTCACCGGGGCAGAACACTGAAGCTTTCTTT. The V and J genes are TRBV18 and TRBJ1-1; D possibly corresponds to TRBD1 (5 bases). CDR1 and CDR2 from the germline V gene are KGHSH and LQKENI. V lost 3 bases and J 1 base, leaving 6 bases between the germline ends. The CDR3 runs 13 residues.